The 17 T cell receptor beta chains in this list originate from one sample, sequenced in a study of blood T cell repertoires in COVID-19 (dated by TCRdb to the early 2020s). The protocol used for the library was the immunoSEQ multiplex PCR assay. TCRdb mirrors the immuneACCESS table, restricted to in-frame sequences. Some clones are absent from its copies; in checked studies, under half trace to an unresolved V gene, and the reason for the others is unknown. The sample table shows about 11,000 clones, and 80% to 90% are seen once. The ten largest make up approximately 31% of the sample. The sample comprised peripheral blood. These receptors were collected from a man over 45 with active COVID-19.

The chain uses TRBV7-9 and TRBJ2-3; no reliable D call. Germline V gene data show CDR1 as SEHNR and CDR2 as FQNEAQ (reference sequence). V was shortened by 4 bases and J by 1 base, with 12 bases between the two germline ends. CDR3 size: 15 residues. For the CDR3, the DNA is TGTGCCAGCAGCTCCCCCTACCGAGGCACAGATACGCAGTATTTT. It yields the protein CASSSPYRGTDTQYF.

This chain joins TRBV5-4 and TRBJ2-5, with TRBD2 matching over 12 bases. The CDR3 is 16 amino acids. V trimming: 4 bases; J trimming: 4 bases; junction bases outside the gene matches: 8. Germline-derived CDR1 and CDR2 are SGHNT and YYREEE (reference sequence). This chain's CDR3 is CASSQTSGRELETQYF. Written as DNA, the CDR3 is TGTGCCAGCAGCCAGACTAGCGGGAGAGAGTTAGAGACCCAGTACTTC.

This clone was detected only once. V is TRBV28 and J is TRBJ2-7; the D gene is possibly TRBD1 (5 bases). The V and J ends lost 1 base and 1 base respectively, with 11 bases between them. This CDR3 region has 15 residues. CDR1 is MDHEN, CDR2 SYDVKM, per germline. CDR3: CASSLSGARSYEQYF. DNA for the CDR3: TGTGCCAGCAGTTTATCTGGGGCTCGGTCCTACGAGCAGTACTTC.

This clone occurred once. CDR3 in amino acids: CASSSETGGVTNEQFF. The CDR3 bases are TGTGCCAGCAGCAGCGAGACAGGGGGAGTTACGAATGAGCAGTTCTTC. The chain combines TRBV7-6 with TRBJ2-1, with TRBD1 matching over 9 bases. The CDR3 extends over 16 amino acids. V was clipped by 5 bases and J by 7 bases; unmatched bases: 12. Germline-derived CDR1 and CDR2 are SGHVS and FNYEAQ.

Judged by abundance, this clone is medium-sized. The chain uses TRBV9 and TRBJ2-1; possible D gene TRBD2, 6 bases. V dropped 4 bases and J dropped 0 bases, with 11 bases sitting between them. Germline V CDR1 and CDR2: SGDLS, YYNGEE. The CDR3 extends over 15 amino acids. Written as DNA, the CDR3 is TGTGCCAGCAGCATGGCGGGGAGCTCCTACAATGAGCAGTTCTTC. Protein sequence: CASSMAGSSYNEQFF. Full variable domain (rest looked up from reference TRBV9 and TRBJ2-1): DSGVTQTPKHLITATGQRVTLRCSPRSGDLSVYWYQQSLDQGLQFLIQYYNGEERAKGNILERFSAQQFPDLHSELNLSSLELGDSALYFCASSMAGSSYNEQFFGPGTRLTVL.

This clone is labeled large. CDR3 sequence reads: CASSLVAGSTDTQYF. The CDR3 DNA follows: TGTGCCAGCAGCTTAGTAGCGGGAAGCACAGATACGCAGTATTTT. This chain joins TRBV7-8 and TRBJ2-3, with 8 bases matching TRBD2. The germline gives CDR1 SGHVS, CDR2 FQNEAQ. J lost 0 bases, V lost 1 base, and 0 bases had no gene match. The CDR3 sequence is 15 residues long. Complete variable domain (other parts from reference TRBV7-8 and TRBJ2-3): GAGVSQSPRYKVAKRGQDVALRCDPISGHVSLFWYQQALGQGPEFLTYFQNEAQLDKSGLPSDRFFAERPEGSVSTLKIQRTQQEDSAVYLCASSLVAGSTDTQYFGPGTRLTVL.

The rearrangement joins TRBV27 to TRBJ2-1; possibly TRBD2 for D (6 bases). Germline CDR1 MNHEY, CDR2 SMNVEV (reference sequence). The CDR3 consists of 15 residues. The ends were cut back, 7 bases at V and 8 bases at J, with 21 bases in the middle. Here the CDR3 reads CASKSPGSDFYEQFF. The CDR3 coding sequence is TGTGCCAGCAAATCCCCCGGGAGTGATTTCTATGAGCAGTTCTTC.

J is TRBJ2-7 and V is TRBV2, with TRBD2 matching over 8 bases. V lost 3 bases and J lost 2; bases outside the gene matches: 3. This CDR3 has 14 residues. Germline assignment: CDR1 SNHLY and CDR2 FYNNEI. In nucleotides, the CDR3 is TGTGCCAGCAGTGACCCTAGCGGGCCCTACGAGCAGTACTTC. It translates to CASSDPSGPYEQYF.

The chain recombines TRBV4-1 with TRBJ2-1; 8 nucleotides line up with TRBD2. Germline V lookup: CDR1 MGHRA, CDR2 YSYEKL. V shed 0 bases, J shed 5 bases, and the junction held 6 bases outside the gene matches. CDR3 size: 16 residues. The CDR3 bases are TGCGCCAGCAGCCAAGAACACACTAGCGGACACAATGAGCAGTTCTTC. Its protein product is CASSQEHTSGHNEQFF.

The rearrangement joins TRBV6-6 to TRBJ2-7; weak D call: TRBD2 (6 bases). Trimming stripped 4 bases from V and 4 bases from J, with 17 bases between. Looked up from germline, CDR1 is MNHNY and CDR2 is SVGAGI (reference sequence). This CDR3 has 15 amino acids. CDR3 nucleotides: TGTGCCAGCAGTTCTGGGGGTCGACTAGTTTACGAGCAGTACTTC. This codes for CASSSGGRLVYEQYF.

This clone has just one count. The chain is built from TRBV9 and TRBJ2-3, with 9 bases identical to TRBD1. CDR1 and CDR2 (germline): SGDLS, YYNGEE. The CDR3 consists of 15 residues. Trimming at V came to 0 bases and at J to 3 bases, leaving 2 bases not matched to a gene. The DNA for the CDR3 is TGTGCCAGCAGCGTAGATGGACAGGGGACAGATACGCAGTATTTT. It encodes CASSVDGQGTDTQYF.

The rearrangement uses TRBV6-2 or TRBV6-3 and TRBJ1-2; 8 positions agree with TRBD1. The junction had 3 bases not matched to a gene; V was cut back by 5 bases and J by 4 bases. Germline values: CDR1 MNHEY, CDR2 SVGEGT. The CDR3 is 13 residues long. The CDR3 region has the DNA TGTGCCAGCAGTCCAGGGGGCGGCTATGGCTACACCTTC. Residues: CASSPGGGYGYTF.

This clone is categorized as medium-sized. This chain links TRBV2 with TRBJ2-1, with TRBD2 identical over 10 bases. This CDR3 is built from 17 residues. The trim removed 1 base at V and 5 bases at J, leaving 8 bases unmatched. Germline V CDR1 and CDR2: SNHLY, FYNNEI. The CDR3 DNA reads TGTGCCAGCAGTGAAGATCAACCGGGACTAGCGAACAATGAGCAGTTCTTC. Encoded protein: CASSEDQPGLANNEQFF.

CDR3 sequence: CASSGGGQGYTDTQYF. The CDR3, as DNA: TGTGCCAGCAGCGGGGGGGGACAGGGCTACACAGATACGCAGTATTTT. The rearrangement joins TRBV13 to TRBJ2-3; 9 bases are shared with TRBD1. Germline CDR1 reads PRHDT; CDR2 reads FYEKMQ (reference sequence). The CDR3 has 16 amino acids. V lost 5 bases to trimming and J lost 2 bases; unmatched junction nucleotides: 8.

The chain uses TRBV11-3 and TRBJ2-1; TRBD2 matches 7 bases. V shed 0 bases, J shed 0 bases, and the junction held 5 bases outside the gene matches. Germline CDR1 and CDR2: SGHNT and YENEEA. The CDR3 contains 17 residues. CDR3 DNA: TGTGCCAGCAGCTTAGAGTTGGGCGGGAGCTCCTACAATGAGCAGTTCTTC. Protein sequence: CASSLELGGSSYNEQFF.

About this clone itself: Given a much more abundant clone one base away, this may be a read error. This sequence joins TRBV27 and TRBJ2-1; 7 bases agree with TRBD2. CDR1 is MNHEY and CDR2 is SMNVEV in the germline V gene (reference sequence). The CDR3 loop spans 13 amino acids. The CDR3 region has the DNA TGTACCAGCAGTAGTACTAGCGAGGATGAGCAGTTCTTC. It specifies CTSSSTSEDEQFF.

The V gene is TRBV7-8, the J gene TRBJ2-1; 8 bases fit TRBD1. Losses at the gene ends were 5 bases for V and 5 bases for J; bases not matched to a gene: 5. The CDR3 is 14 residues long. The V gene's germline CDR1 is SGHVS and CDR2 FQNEAQ. The CDR3 DNA reads TGTGCCAGCAGCCACTCGGGACAGGACAATGAGCAGTTCTTC. Amino acid sequence: CASSHSGQDNEQFF.